This passage covers 30 T cell receptor beta chains from one sample sequenced in a study of identical twins. One entry per CDR3 protein, called by TCRdb with MiXCR from the 5' RACE reads. The table shows approximately 500,000 distinct CDR3 sequences, with approximately 24% occurring only once. A further study also used this sample, focusing on T cells expressing NK-cell markers.

Specimen: CD4+ T cells sorted from blood. The receptors were gathered from a woman under 30 in good health.

The V call is TRBV29-1, the J call TRBJ2-7; D unresolved. Trimming cost V 4 bases and J 3 bases, with 13 bases left between them. Germline CDR1 and CDR2: SQVTM and ANQGSEA. The CDR3 has 13 amino acids. The CDR3 spells CSVGIGPGYEQYF. Here the CDR3 DNA reads TGCAGCGTTGGAATAGGTCCCGGCTACGAGCAGTACTTC.

This clonotype was found a few times. The rearrangement joins TRBV20-1 to TRBJ2-7; TRBD2 matches 11 bases. The CDR3 extends over 15 amino acids. V shed 6 bases, J shed 4 bases, and the junction held 11 bases outside the gene matches. Per germline, CDR1 DFQATT and CDR2 SNEGSKA (reference sequence). The DNA of the CDR3 is TGCAGTGCCCTGGGCCAGGTAGCGGGGGGGTACGAGCAGTACTTC. Protein: CSALGQVAGGYEQYF.

This clonotype has only a few counts. J is TRBJ2-1 and V is TRBV21-1; the table's D call, TRBD2, was not checked against the DNA. TRBV21-1 is a known pseudogene. The CDR3 is made up of 15 amino acids. The CDR3 reads CASSSLGLAGGEQFF. The CDR3 DNA follows: TGTGCCAGCAGTTCCTTAGGACTAGCGGGAGGTGAGCAGTTCTTC.

This clonotype appeared many times. The rearrangement uses TRBV7-9 and TRBJ1-4, with D uncertain. V lost 1 base and J 0 bases, leaving 3 bases between the germline ends. The CDR3 spans 14 residues. CDR1 is SEHNR, CDR2 FQNEAQ, per germline (reference sequence). CDR3 DNA: TGTGCCAGCAGCTTAGGAGCAACTAATGAAAAACTGTTTTTT. Residues: CASSLGATNEKLFF.

Here the CDR3 DNA reads TGCGCCAGCAGCCAAGAATGGGGCCCCGGGGAGCTGTTTTTT. Protein product: CASSQEWGPGELFF. V gene TRBV4-3 combines with J gene TRBJ2-2; maybe TRBD1 (5 bases). Trimming shortened V by 0 bases and J by 6 bases, and 8 bases separated the two germline ends. CDR3 length equals 14 residues. Per the germline V gene, CDR1 is LGHNA and CDR2 is YSLEER.

This clonotype appeared a few times. The V call is TRBV5-1, the J call TRBJ2-3; 8 bases line up with TRBD1. With V trimmed by 4 bases and J by 4 bases, 5 bases remained unmatched. This CDR3 has 14 residues. The germline CDR1 and CDR2 sequences are SGHRS and YFSETQ. The CDR3 protein is CASSHGQGPDTQYF. CDR3 bases: TGCGCCAGCAGCCATGGACAGGGCCCAGATACGCAGTATTTT. Full variable domain (remainder filled in from reference TRBV5-1 and TRBJ2-3): KAGVTQTPRYLIKTRGQQVTLSCSPISGHRSVSWYQQTPGQGLQFLFEYFSETQRNKGNFPGRFSGRQFSNSRSEMNVSTLELGDSALYLCASSHGQGPDTQYFGPGTRLTVL.

This clonotype was recorded a few times. J is TRBJ1-4 and V is TRBV20-1; D perhaps matches TRBD1 (6 bases). Trimming took off 5 bases at V and 5 bases at J, with 15 bases between the two ends. The CDR3 has 14 amino acids. CDR1 DFQATT and CDR2 SNEGSKA come from the germline V gene (reference sequence). CDR3 nucleotides: TGCAGTGCTTTCCCCGGGACACAAAATGAAAAACTGTTTTTT. Translated, it gives CSAFPGTQNEKLFF.

This clonotype was seen a few times. Germline is not matched at one junction end, which may reflect a read error. The rearrangement uses TRBV7-9 and TRBJ2-7; no definite D call. Germline assignment: CDR1 SEHNR and CDR2 FQNEAQ (reference sequence). This CDR3 has 12 residues. The CDR3 sequence is CASSLGSSEQYF. Written as DNA, the CDR3 is TGTGCCAGCAGCTTAGGTTCCTCCGAGCAGTACTTC.

With regard to this clonotype: At one end the junction does not follow the germline gene, possibly because of a read error. This sequence joins TRBV5-1 and TRBJ2-2; tentative D call: TRBD2 (5 bases). The CDR3 length is 14 residues. In germline, CDR1 is SGHRS, CDR2 YFSETQ. This CDR3 is CASGLRLNTGELFF. The CDR3 DNA sequence: TGCGCCAGCGGCTTGAGACTAAACACCGGGGAGCTGTTTTTT.

The chain links TRBV20-1 to TRBJ1-1; D ambiguous. Trimming shortened V by 1 base and J by 0 bases, and 6 bases separated the two germline ends. Germline V gene sequence: CDR1 DFQATT, CDR2 SNEGSKA (reference sequence). The CDR3 runs 13 residues. CDR3 sequence (DNA): TGCAGTGCTAGAGGGAGTCTGAACACTGAAGCTTTCTTT. This gives the protein CSARGSLNTEAFF.

The chain employs TRBV12-3 or TRBV12-4 and TRBJ2-2, with TRBD1 identical over 7 bases. The V segment lost 7 bases and the J segment 4 bases; nucleotides outside the gene matches: 3. The CDR3 is made up of 13 amino acids. The DNA for the CDR3 is TGTGCCAGCATCCGGACAGGCACCGGGGAGCTGTTTTTT. It yields the protein CASIRTGTGELFF.

This clonotype was seen only a few times. This chain joins TRBV24-1 and TRBJ1-5; D unresolved. The CDR3 consists of 13 residues. CDR1 KGHDR and CDR2 SFDVKD come from the germline V gene. Trimming stripped 12 bases from V and 5 bases from J, with 16 bases between. The DNA of the CDR3 is TGTGCCGCTTTTACGGGCCAATATCAGCCCCAGCATTTT. Residues: CAAFTGQYQPQHF.

This clonotype was seen a handful of times. This chain uses TRBV14 with TRBJ1-4, with D unclear. There are 13 residues in the CDR3. Germline V CDR1 and CDR2: SGHDN, FVKESK. V gave up 1 base and J gave up 5 bases, with 5 bases separating them. The CDR3: CASSQVRNEKLFF. The CDR3 DNA follows: TGTGCCAGCAGCCAAGTCAGGAATGAAAAACTGTTTTTT.

The table lists this clonotype with a few counts. The chain couples TRBV4-2 to TRBJ2-3, with 12 bases that match TRBD2. This CDR3 contains 17 residues. Germline CDR1 is LGHNA and CDR2 is YNFKEQ. With 0 bases clipped from V and 7 bases from J, the junction kept 8 bases outside the gene matches. The CDR3 nucleotides are TGTGCCAGCAGCCAAGATTGGGCTAGCGGGGGGGTATATACGCAGTATTTT. The encoded protein is CASSQDWASGGVYTQYF.

The chain joins TRBV5-1 to TRBJ2-5; 7 bases map to TRBD2. CDR3 length: 15 residues. CDR1 and CDR2 (germline): SGHRS, YFSETQ. The V and J ends lost 7 bases and 0 bases, in that order; junction bases with no gene match: 9. The CDR3 sequence is CASRRMGGDQETQYF. The CDR3 nucleotides read TGCGCCAGCCGCCGGATGGGGGGGGACCAAGAGACCCAGTACTTC.

This clonotype has a handful of counts. The chain couples TRBV7-8 to TRBJ1-1; D is undetermined. Germline CDR1 reads SGHVS; CDR2 reads FQNEAQ. CDR3 length: 13 residues. Trimming took 0 bases from V and 3 from J, leaving 5 bases between them. The DNA of the CDR3 is TGTGCCAGCAGCTTAGCTGTCCACACTGAAGCTTTCTTT. Translation: CASSLAVHTEAFF.

This clonotype has more than one count but fewer than ten. The genes are TRBV3-1 and TRBJ2-3; D is uncertain. CDR1 and CDR2 from the germline V gene are LGHDT and YNNKEL (reference sequence). V lost 5 bases, J lost 2 bases, and 5 bases lay in between. The CDR3 is made up of 12 amino acids. CDR3 protein: CASSILTDTQYF. CDR3 DNA sequence: TGTGCCAGCAGCATCCTCACAGATACGCAGTATTTT.

This clonotype was picked up a small number of times. The chain is built from TRBV12-3 or TRBV12-4 and TRBJ1-2; D remains ambiguous. V was clipped by 7 bases and J by 1 base, with 13 bases between them. The CDR3 spans 14 residues. The CDR3 DNA is TGTGCCAGCACCCCCGCGGGTTATAACTATGGCTACACCTTC. It translates to CASTPAGYNYGYTF.

A few counts support this clonotype. The chain is built from TRBV10-3 and TRBJ2-3; D is perhaps TRBD1 or TRBD2 (6 bases each). The length of the CDR3 is 12 residues. The ends were cut back, 11 bases at V and 5 bases at J, with 14 bases in the middle. Germline values: CDR1 ENHRY, CDR2 SYGVKD. CDR3 DNA: TGTGCCGGTAGGGGGGCTGGAGATACGCAGTATTTT. Amino acid sequence: CAGRGAGDTQYF.

The chain has TRBV7-2 and TRBJ2-1; 9 nucleotides match TRBD2. The CDR3 has 15 amino acids. From germline, CDR1 is SGHTA and CDR2 FQGNSA. J was trimmed by 3 bases and V by 8 bases; bases with no gene match: 8. CDR3 amino acids: CASSLAGDNYNEQFF. CDR3 in DNA: TGTGCCAGCTCCTTAGCGGGGGACAACTACAATGAGCAGTTCTTC.

This clonotype was detected a few times. The chain uses TRBV29-1 and TRBJ2-7; maybe TRBD2 (5 bases). CDR3 length equals 12 residues. CDR1 and CDR2 from the germline V gene are SQVTM and ANQGSEA. V lost 6 bases, J lost 6 bases, and 15 bases lay in between. The CDR3 protein is CSVRTDSLEQYF. CDR3 in DNA: TGCAGCGTGCGGACGGACTCTCTCGAGCAGTACTTC.

The genes are TRBV5-1 and TRBJ1-1; the D is unclear. V lost 4 bases and J lost 5, with 18 bases in between. Germline V lookup: CDR1 SGHRS, CDR2 YFSETQ. The CDR3 has 15 amino acids. CDR3 in DNA: TGCGCCAGCAGCCCCGTTCGTCTGGGGAGAACTGAAGCTTTCTTT. Its translation: CASSPVRLGRTEAFF.

This clonotype turned up a few times. The chain carries TRBV4-1 and TRBJ1-1; D remains unclear. This CDR3 comprises 14 residues. The V gene's germline CDR1 is MGHRA and CDR2 YSYEKL. Trimming took off 2 bases at V and 11 bases at J, with 18 bases between the two ends. The CDR3 loop reads CASSQLPLNALAFF. CDR3 DNA: TGCGCCAGCAGCCAACTCCCCCTGAACGCGTTGGCTTTCTTT.

This clonotype was counted between two and nine times. This chain uses TRBV18 with TRBJ1-1; no clear D. V was shortened by 3 bases and J by 6 bases, with 8 bases between the two germline ends. CDR1 KGHSH and CDR2 LQKENI come from the germline V gene. The CDR3 is made up of 12 amino acids. The CDR3 nucleotides are TGTGCCAGCTCACCTCGGCGGCCTGAAGCTTTCTTT. Translating it yields CASSPRRPEAFF.

V is TRBV13 and J is TRBJ1-4; the match to TRBD1 covers 8 bases. The V and J ends lost 0 bases and 6 bases, in that order; junction bases with no gene match: 3. Germline assignment: CDR1 PRHDT and CDR2 FYEKMQ (reference sequence). The CDR3 extends over 15 amino acids. CDR3 amino acids: CASSLGGQDDEKLFF. CDR3 nucleotide sequence: TGTGCCAGCAGCTTAGGGGGACAGGATGATGAAAAACTGTTTTTT.

This clonotype appeared many times. The V gene is TRBV5-1, the J gene TRBJ2-2; 9 bases agree with TRBD2. V lost 2 bases and J lost 1; bases outside the gene matches: 0. Germline V gene lookup returns CDR1 SGHRS and CDR2 YFSETQ. The length of the CDR3 is 15 residues. CDR3 protein: CASSLLAGNTGELFF. CDR3 nucleotides: TGCGCCAGCAGCTTACTAGCGGGGAACACCGGGGAGCTGTTTTTT. Complete variable domain (other parts from reference TRBV5-1 and TRBJ2-2): KAGVTQTPRYLIKTRGQQVTLSCSPISGHRSVSWYQQTPGQGLQFLFEYFSETQRNKGNFPGRFSGRQFSNSRSEMNVSTLELGDSALYLCASSLLAGNTGELFFGEGSRLTVL.

V is TRBV7-3 and J is TRBJ2-1; TRBD2 is a possible D gene (5 bases). CDR1 is SGHTA, CDR2 FQGTGA, per germline. Between the trimmed V and J ends, which lost 2 bases and 5 bases, there was a span of 13 bases. This CDR3 is built from 15 residues. In DNA, the CDR3 is TGTGCCAGCAGCTTAGGGCGGGTGGGGAACAATGAGCAGTTCTTC. Protein: CASSLGRVGNNEQFF.

This chain uses TRBV2 with TRBJ2-2; 8 positions match TRBD2. The CDR3 is 12 residues long. V was pared by 5 bases and J by 9 bases, with 2 bases of the junction left unmatched. Germline V gives CDR1 SNHLY, CDR2 FYNNEI. CDR3 DNA: TGTGCCAGCAGTCGACTAGCGCGGGAGCTGTTTTTT. Amino acid sequence: CASSRLARELFF.

There are a few counts of this clonotype. The V and J genes are TRBV6-5 and TRBJ2-7; TRBD1 aligns across 7 bases. Germline CDR1 MNHEY, CDR2 SVGAGI. J lost 4 bases, V lost 3 bases, and 12 bases had no gene match. The CDR3 length is 16 residues. This chain's CDR3 is CASSYNLLRQGYEQYF. The DNA for the CDR3 is TGTGCCAGCAGTTATAACCTCCTGAGACAGGGATACGAGCAGTACTTC.

This clonotype was detected only a few times. The CDR3 is CATSGTGIEQYF. CDR3 in DNA: TGTGCCACCAGCGGGACAGGGATCGAGCAGTACTTC. The chain couples TRBV15 to TRBJ2-7; 9 bases line up with TRBD1. Germline assignment: CDR1 LNHNV and CDR2 YYDKDF (reference sequence). V trimming: 5 bases; J trimming: 6 bases; junction bases outside the gene matches: 2. This CDR3 region has 12 residues.